This T cell receptor beta chain comes out of a study of blood T cells in healthy people across ages. The CDR3 is 16 residues long. V lost 0 bases and J lost 2, with 11 bases in between. CDR1 and CDR2 from the germline V gene are MNHEY and SVGAGI. Sample-barcoded 5' priming and a J-beta primer mix drove a second PCR of 7 to 11 cycles. TCRdb itself ran the 5' RACE reads through MiXCR, one entry per CDR3 protein. The data contain 1.8 million or so distinct CDR3 sequences, roughly two fifths of them seen just once; the ten biggest clones take up 23%. The V call is TRBV6-5, the J call TRBJ2-1, with D perhaps assigned TRBD1 or TRBD2 (6 bases each). The source is a human donor in good health. Sequenced input: blood. In nucleotides, the CDR3 is TGTGCCAGCAGTTACTCGACGGGGGCGCCCTACAATGAGCAGTTCTTC. Translated, it gives CASSYSTGAPYNEQFF.